These 21 T cell receptor beta chains originate from one sample sequenced in a study of OX40 agonist ivuxolimab in advanced cancers. Some clones are missing from TCRdb's copy, which holds only in-frame ones; the method was immunoSEQ multiplex PCR. The table lists tens of thousands of clones, 75% to 90% of them singletons. The specimen was CD4+ or CD8+ T cells sorted from blood, collected in a trial of the OX40 agonist ivuxolimab. Every receptor here comes from an adult with an advanced solid tumor such as melanoma, head and neck, liver or kidney cancer.

The chain carries TRBV6-1 and TRBJ1-3; 7 nucleotides line up with TRBD1. The CDR3 length is 15 residues. Germline CDR1 MNHNS, CDR2 SASEGT. J gave up 7 bases and V 8 bases, and 14 bases lay outside the gene matches. In DNA form, the CDR3 reads TGTGCCAGCCGATTCTACAGGGGAACGAGTAACACCATATATTTT. The encoded protein is CASRFYRGTSNTIYF.

This rearrangement joins TRBV15 to TRBJ1-1; TRBD1 might be the D (6 bases). The CDR3 has 14 amino acids. CDR1 is LNHNV and CDR2 is YYDKDF in the germline V gene (reference sequence). V was pared by 3 bases and J by 1 base, with 9 bases between. DNA for the CDR3: TGTGCCACCAGCAGGTTGGACAGGAACACTGAAGCTTTCTTT. Protein product: CATSRLDRNTEAFF. The variable domain in full, completed from reference TRBV15 and TRBJ1-1, reads DAMVIQNPRYQVTQFGKPVTLSCSQTLNHNVMYWYQQKSSQAPKLLFHYYDKDFNNEADTPDNFQSRRPNTSFCFLDIRSPGLGDTAMYLCATSRLDRNTEAFFGQGTRLTVV.

The CDR3 DNA reads as TGTGCCAGCAGCCGACAGGTCTACGAGCAGTACTTC. Its protein product is CASSRQVYEQYF. V is TRBV2 and J is TRBJ2-7; D may be TRBD1 (6 bases). Germline loops: CDR1 SNHLY, CDR2 FYNNEI. V was cut by 6 bases and J by 3 bases, with 9 bases left in between. The CDR3 contains 12 residues. The full variable domain, with the rest looked up from reference TRBV2 and TRBJ2-7, is EPEVTQTPSHQVTQMGQEVILRCVPISNHLYFYWYRQILGQKVEFLVSFYNNEISEKSEIFDDQFSVERPDGSNFTLKIRSTKLEDSAMYFCASSRQVYEQYFGPGTRLTVT.

This chain uses TRBV28 with TRBJ1-2; D perhaps matches TRBD1 (5 bases). There are 14 residues in the CDR3. The germline V and J ends were trimmed by 5 bases and 2 bases, with 12 bases remaining between them. Germline V gene sequence: CDR1 MDHEN, CDR2 SYDVKM. The CDR3 loop is CASSALTGNYGYTF. CDR3 coding DNA: TGTGCCAGCAGTGCACTAACAGGAAACTATGGCTACACCTTC.

This chain joins TRBV2 and TRBJ2-7, with 9 bases matching TRBD1. V lost 8 bases to trimming and J lost 0 bases; unmatched junction nucleotides: 8. The CDR3 consists of 15 residues. Germline V CDR1 and CDR2: SNHLY, FYNNEI. The CDR3 DNA reads TGTGCCAGCGGACCGGACAGGGGAGGCTCCTACGAGCAGTACTTC. Translated: CASGPDRGGSYEQYF.

This clone turned up a few times. The chain has TRBV5-1 and TRBJ1-4; 9 bases agree with TRBD1. The CDR3 contains 15 residues. Germline V CDR1 and CDR2: SGHRS, YFSETQ. J gave up 8 bases and V 0 bases, and 5 bases lay outside the gene matches. This CDR3 is CASSLEQGAWEKLFF. The CDR3 DNA reads as TGCGCCAGCAGCTTGGAACAGGGGGCATGGGAAAAACTGTTTTTT.

CDR3 coding DNA: TGTGCCAGCAGCTTAGCGAGAAGCTCTGGAAACACCATATATTTT. Residues: CASSLARSSGNTIYF. This chain joins TRBV7-2 and TRBJ1-3, with D unclear. Germline CDR1 reads SGHTA; CDR2 reads FQGNSA. The CDR3 covers 15 residues. Trimming took 0 bases from V and 0 from J, leaving 6 bases between them.

This rearrangement joins TRBV7-2 to TRBJ2-1; D unclear. The CDR3 is 15 residues long. The ends were cut back, 1 base at V and 0 bases at J, with 7 bases in the middle. Germline V gene data show CDR1 as SGHTA and CDR2 as FQGNSA. The CDR3 sequence: CASSLVGVSYNEQFF. The DNA for the CDR3 is TGTGCCAGCAGCTTAGTTGGGGTCTCCTACAATGAGCAGTTCTTC.

The chain employs TRBV7-2 and TRBJ1-1; D is undetermined. Germline values: CDR1 SGHTA, CDR2 FQGNSA. The CDR3 is 15 amino acids. Trimming removed 1 base at V and 5 bases at J, with 14 bases between. Written as DNA, the CDR3 is TGTGCCAGCAGCTTAGGTTCCCGGGGAGTAACTGAAGCTTTCTTT. Its translation is CASSLGSRGVTEAFF.

This chain links TRBV6-4 with TRBJ2-2, with TRBD2 matching 9 bases. The germline CDR1 and CDR2 sequences are MRHNA and SNTAGT. The CDR3 loop spans 14 amino acids. V gave up 6 bases and J gave up 5 bases; unmatched junction bases: 4. CDR3 sequence (DNA): TGTGCCAGCAGGGCTAGCGGGAATACCGGGGAGCTGTTTTTT. It codes for CASRASGNTGELFF.

V is TRBV27 and J is TRBJ1-2; 10 nucleotides match TRBD1. Germline V gene lookup returns CDR1 MNHEY and CDR2 SMNVEV (reference sequence). J was trimmed by 4 bases and V by 5 bases; bases with no gene match: 4. This CDR3 spans 14 amino acids. CDR3 sequence: CASSPGQGTYGYTF. The DNA for the CDR3 is TGTGCCAGCAGTCCGGGACAGGGGACCTATGGCTACACCTTC.

This chain connects TRBV5-1 to TRBJ1-1, with 8 bases identical to TRBD1. V was pared by 2 bases and J by 6 bases, with 12 bases of the junction left unmatched. The CDR3 sequence is 16 residues long. The germline V gene encodes CDR1 SGHRS and CDR2 YFSETQ. The CDR3 region has the DNA TGCGCCAGCAGCTTCTGGACAGGGCGGACTAACCCTGAAGCTTTCTTT. Protein: CASSFWTGRTNPEAFF.

This clone came up once. The gene calls are TRBV9 and TRBJ2-3; D uncertain. Trimming took 3 bases from V and 5 from J, leaving 7 bases between them. CDR1 and CDR2 from the germline V gene are SGDLS and YYNGEE. CDR3 size: 12 residues. CDR3 coding DNA: TGTGCCAGCAGCGACTCCGGAGATACGCAGTATTTT. Translating it yields CASSDSGDTQYF. The variable domain in full, completed from reference TRBV9 and TRBJ2-3, reads DSGVTQTPKHLITATGQRVTLRCSPRSGDLSVYWYQQSLDQGLQFLIQYYNGEERAKGNILERFSAQQFPDLHSELNLSSLELGDSALYFCASSDSGDTQYFGPGTRLTVL.

This chain joins TRBV5-1 and TRBJ1-2; 7 bases are a match to TRBD1. V was pared by 0 bases and J by 0 bases, with 11 bases of the junction left unmatched. Per the germline V gene, CDR1 is SGHRS and CDR2 is YFSETQ. The CDR3 runs to 18 residues. CDR3 sequence: CASSLGGGGTATNYGYTF. In DNA form, the CDR3 reads TGCGCCAGCAGCTTGGGGGGCGGTGGGACAGCGACTAACTATGGCTACACCTTC.

V is TRBV19 and J is TRBJ1-4; D ambiguous. The CDR3 is 12 residues long. Germline V gives CDR1 LNHDA, CDR2 SQIVND (reference sequence). Trimming removed 2 bases from V and 6 bases from J, with 4 bases in between. CDR3: CASSIRDEKLFF. In nucleotides, the CDR3 is TGTGCCAGTAGTATACGGGATGAAAAACTGTTTTTT.

This sequence joins TRBV5-1 and TRBJ2-5, with D unresolved. V gave up 3 bases and J gave up 1 base, with 10 bases separating them. Germline V gene lookup returns CDR1 SGHRS and CDR2 YFSETQ. The CDR3 extends over 14 amino acids. The CDR3 DNA reads as TGCGCCAGCAGCTCGGAAGTGGGCCAAGAGACCCAGTACTTC. It is translated as CASSSEVGQETQYF.

V and J are TRBV5-1 and TRBJ1-3; D is possibly TRBD1 (6 bases). Trimming left V 5 bases short and J 4 bases short, with 10 bases between. Germline CDR1 and CDR2: SGHRS and YFSETQ. CDR3 length equals 13 residues. CDR3 loop: CASSRRGGNTIYF. In nucleotides, the CDR3 is TGCGCCAGCAGTCGAAGGGGGGGAAACACCATATATTTT.

In this sample, this clone turned up once. The chain recombines TRBV9 with TRBJ2-2; TRBD1 or TRBD2 may be the D gene (7 bases each). V lost 5 bases and J 5 bases, leaving 16 bases between the germline ends. CDR3 length: 15 residues. Germline V lookup: CDR1 SGDLS, CDR2 YYNGEE. The DNA for the CDR3 is TGTGCCAGCAGAAGGGAGGGGGCCGGAACCGGGGAGCTGTTTTTT. It codes for CASRREGAGTGELFF.

The V gene is TRBV13, the J gene TRBJ1-1; D uncertain. Germline-derived CDR1 and CDR2 are PRHDT and FYEKMQ (reference sequence). This CDR3 comprises 15 residues. V was trimmed by 0 bases and J by 0 bases, leaving 8 bases between them. The CDR3 nucleotides read TGTGCCAGCAGCTTAGGGGACGGTATGAACACTGAAGCTTTCTTT. It encodes CASSLGDGMNTEAFF.

This chain uses TRBV7-2 with TRBJ2-2, with D perhaps TRBD1 (5 bases). The germline V and J ends were trimmed by 1 base and 4 bases, with 16 bases remaining between them. Germline lookup yields CDR1 SGHTA and CDR2 FQGNSA. This CDR3 has 17 amino acids. CDR3 sequence reads: CASSLDSPLGPTGELFF. DNA of the CDR3: TGTGCCAGCAGCTTAGATTCCCCTTTGGGGCCCACCGGGGAGCTGTTTTTT.

The chain has TRBV2 and TRBJ2-1; 8 bases match TRBD2. The V gene's germline CDR1 is SNHLY and CDR2 FYNNEI. The CDR3 is 20 residues long. V trimming: 2 bases; J trimming: 8 bases; junction bases outside the gene matches: 23. The CDR3, as DNA: TGTGCCAGCAGTGAAAGTTTAGGACACTTCCGCAGCGGGGGAGGGTATGAGCAGTTCTTC. It specifies CASSESLGHFRSGGGYEQFF. Looking up the rest from reference TRBV2 and TRBJ2-1 gives the full variable domain: EPEVTQTPSHQVTQMGQEVILRCVPISNHLYFYWYRQILGQKVEFLVSFYNNEISEKSEIFDDQFSVERPDGSNFTLKIRSTKLEDSAMYFCASSESLGHFRSGGGYEQFFGPGTRLTVL.